This TCR beta chain was found in a study of CD8+CD57+ T cells in acquired aplastic anemia. Study-wide context: Sorting CD4+ and CD8+ cells gave DNA averaging approximately 3 ug. Sequencing produced an average of about 11 million reads per healthy donor for CD4+ cells. Study-wide findings and caveats: There were 25 to 35 CD8+ CDR3 sequences that occurred in both patients and controls.

The use of genomic DNA as template underpinned the TCR beta VDJ and CDR3 profiling. Using its own MiXCR run on the reads, TCRdb lists one record per CDR3 protein. This sample has approximately 380,000 distinct CDR3 sequences, with roughly 64% found just once. The V and J ends lost 5 bases and 11 bases, in that order; junction bases with no gene match: 8. CDR1 and CDR2 from the germline V gene are SGHTA and FQGTGA. CDR3 size: 16 residues. There are many counts of this clonotype. Antigen specificity is unknown. The material sequenced was sorted CD4+, CD8+, or CD8+CD57+ T cells (not recorded which) from PBMCs. This chain connects TRBV7-3 to TRBJ2-2; 16 bases agree with TRBD2. The origin of this receptor is a human donor in good health, serving as a control. CDR3 residues: CASSPRGLAGGQELFF. CDR3 nucleotides: TGTGCCAGCAGCCCCAGGGGACTAGCGGGGGGGCAAGAGCTGTTTTTT.